Included here is one TCR beta chain sequence, with context. These data belong to a study of Ad26.COV2.S vaccination and SARS-CoV-2 variants. The overall study: Donor was one of the participants in the Ad26.COV2.S arm of the COV1001 trial. Intramuscular Ad26.COV2.S at 5x10^10 or 1x10^11 viral particles.

Repertoires were generated with immunoSEQ multiplex PCR, while TCRdb's copy carries only in-frame clones and drops some. In the table there are some 450,000 clones, roughly 88% of which are singletons. The CDR3 consists of 18 residues. V was clipped by 4 bases and J by 1 base; unmatched bases: 11. Germline CDR1 is SGDLS and CDR2 is YYNGEE. Treatment denoted: roughly 18 received Ad26.COV2.S at low or high dose, single or two shots; roughly five received placebo; per-sample allocation not given. Sampling occurred on day 63 after the first vaccine or placebo injection. It was Wuhan-strain SARS-CoV-2 spike that the Ad26 vaccine vector expressed.

The source of this sequence is a person aged 18-65 years who received the Ad26.COV2.S COVID-19 vaccine or a placebo. This sample comprised peripheral blood, obtained in a trial of Ad26.COV2.S vaccine versus placebo. The rearrangement joins TRBV9 to TRBJ2-6; TRBD1 matches 7 bases. CDR3: CASSPRQGSVSGANVLTF. The CDR3 coding sequence is TGTGCCAGCAGCCCCCGACAGGGTTCGGTTTCTGGGGCCAACGTCCTGACTTTC.